The rows below give T cell receptor beta chains drawn from one sample of a study of T-cell reconstitution after alpha-beta-depleted transplantation in children. TCRdb fed the PCR reads into MiXCR, producing one record per CDR3 protein. The sample yields about 500,000 distinct CDR3 sequences, 32% seen once. The specimen was PBMCs from the stem cell graft donor, collected from the stem cell graft. The receptors were gathered from a human donor who donated a stem cell graft to a child with aplastic anemia. The CDR3 runs from the conserved cysteine through the conserved F or W. Fields, in order: D gene, CDR3 length, V gene, J gene, clone size, CDR3 protein, CDR3 DNA. D genes are given only for firm matches. Part of the rows lack a size; the others show once, few, many or a class for expanded clones.

d_gene: TRBD1; len: 15; v_gene: TRBV6-5; j_gene: TRBJ2-1; abundance: few; CDR3aa: CASSLDRTSYNEQFF; CDR3nt: TGTGCCAGCAGTTTGGACAGGACCTCCTACAATGAGCAGTTCTTC
d_gene: TRBD2; len: 15; v_gene: TRBV20-1; j_gene: TRBJ2-3; abundance: few; CDR3aa: CSARIAGRAGDTQYF; CDR3nt: TGCAGTGCTAGGATCGCGGGGAGGGCCGGAGATACGCAGTATTTT
d_gene: TRBD1; len: 15; v_gene: TRBV12-3/TRBV12-4; j_gene: TRBJ2-7; abundance: NA; CDR3aa: CASSFDHRGPYEQYF; CDR3nt: TGTGCCAGCAGTTTCGACCACAGGGGACCCTACGAGCAGTACTTC
d_gene: TRBD1; len: 18; v_gene: TRBV11-2; j_gene: TRBJ2-6; abundance: NA; CDR3aa: CASSLGAGGAFGANVLTF; CDR3nt: TGTGCCAGCAGCTTAGGGGCAGGGGGCGCTTTTGGGGCCAACGTCCTGACTTTC
d_gene: NA; len: 15; v_gene: TRBV20-1; j_gene: TRBJ1-1; abundance: few; CDR3aa: CSAREGTASMTEAFF; CDR3nt: TGCAGTGCTAGAGAGGGTACGGCGTCAATGACTGAAGCTTTCTTT
d_gene: TRBD2; len: 18; v_gene: TRBV9; j_gene: TRBJ2-3; abundance: NA; CDR3aa: CASSVGRTAGEPTDTQYF; CDR3nt: TGTGCCAGCAGCGTAGGGAGAACAGCGGGAGAGCCCACAGATACGCAGTATTTT
d_gene: TRBD1; len: 15; v_gene: TRBV5-4; j_gene: TRBJ2-5; abundance: NA; CDR3aa: CASSSATGDAKTQYF; CDR3nt: TGTGCCAGCAGCTCCGCGACAGGGGACGCGAAGACCCAGTACTTC
d_gene: NA; len: 12; v_gene: TRBV2; j_gene: TRBJ1-2; abundance: NA; CDR3aa: CASSLGLDGYTF; CDR3nt: TGTGCCAGCAGTCTTGGGTTGGATGGCTACACCTTC
d_gene: TRBD2; len: 17; v_gene: TRBV12-3/TRBV12-4; j_gene: TRBJ2-1; abundance: few; CDR3aa: CASSPRPIRAGVGEQFF; CDR3nt: TGTGCCAGCAGTCCCCGCCCGATACGAGCGGGAGTGGGTGAGCAGTTCTTC
d_gene: TRBD1; len: 17; v_gene: TRBV10-3; j_gene: TRBJ1-1; abundance: NA; CDR3aa: CAISESGGGQGAAEAFF; CDR3nt: TGTGCCATCAGTGAGTCCGGCGGGGGCCAGGGGGCAGCTGAAGCTTTCTTT
d_gene: NA; len: 14; v_gene: TRBV7-2; j_gene: TRBJ2-3; abundance: few; CDR3aa: CASSLAGLTDTQYF; CDR3nt: TGCGCCAGCAGCTTGGCGGGCCTCACAGATACGCAGTATTTT
d_gene: TRBD2; len: 15; v_gene: TRBV20-1; j_gene: TRBJ2-1; abundance: NA; CDR3aa: CSAPMTSEVPHEQFF; CDR3nt: TGCAGTGCCCCTATGACTAGCGAGGTGCCGCATGAGCAGTTCTTC
d_gene: NA; len: 20; v_gene: TRBV24-1; j_gene: TRBJ2-3; abundance: NA; CDR3aa: CATSDFREHRDRTDTDTQYF; CDR3nt: TGTGCCACCAGTGATTTCAGGGAACACCGGGACCGAACAGACACAGATACGCAGTATTTT
d_gene: NA; len: 13; v_gene: TRBV10-1; j_gene: TRBJ2-2; abundance: few; CDR3aa: CASSEIRAGELFF; CDR3nt: TGCGCCAGCAGTGAAATTAGGGCAGGGGAGCTGTTTTTT
d_gene: NA; len: 12; v_gene: TRBV7-2; j_gene: TRBJ2-1; abundance: NA; CDR3aa: CASSSQRNEQFF; CDR3nt: TGTGCCAGCAGCTCCCAGAGAAATGAGCAGTTCTTC
d_gene: NA; len: 15; v_gene: TRBV11-2; j_gene: TRBJ2-1; abundance: NA; CDR3aa: CASSSPGSLANEQFF; CDR3nt: TGTGCCAGCAGCTCCCCCGGGTCCCTCGCGAATGAGCAGTTCTTC
d_gene: NA; len: 12; v_gene: TRBV2; j_gene: TRBJ2-4; abundance: NA; CDR3aa: CASRGGKNIQYF; CDR3nt: TGTGCCAGCAGGGGTGGCAAAAACATTCAGTACTTC
d_gene: TRBD2; len: 16; v_gene: TRBV5-1; j_gene: TRBJ2-3; abundance: NA; CDR3aa: CASSSGTSGGADTQYF; CDR3nt: TGCGCCAGCAGCTCCGGGACTAGCGGGGGGGCGGATACGCAGTATTTT
d_gene: NA; len: 11; v_gene: TRBV29-1; j_gene: TRBJ1-2; abundance: NA; CDR3aa: CSVGGLRGYTF; CDR3nt: TGCAGCGTGGGGGGCCTAAGGGGCTACACCTTC
d_gene: TRBD2; len: 12; v_gene: TRBV7-8; j_gene: TRBJ2-1; abundance: few; CDR3aa: CASSLEAGGPFF; CDR3nt: TGTGCCAGCAGCTTAGAGGCGGGAGGCCCGTTCTTC
d_gene: NA; len: 11; v_gene: TRBV29-1; j_gene: TRBJ2-5; abundance: NA; CDR3aa: CSVVRGGTQYF; CDR3nt: TGCAGCGTTGTGAGGGGAGGGACCCAGTACTTC
d_gene: NA; len: 14; v_gene: TRBV24-1; j_gene: TRBJ2-1; abundance: few; CDR3aa: CATSDLGTTNEQFF; CDR3nt: TGTGCCACCAGTGATCTGGGGACCACCAATGAGCAGTTCTTC
d_gene: NA; len: 15; v_gene: TRBV20-1; j_gene: TRBJ2-1; abundance: few; CDR3aa: CSARDTSLSYNEQFF; CDR3nt: TGCAGTGCTAGAGATACGTCCCTCTCCTACAATGAGCAGTTCTTC
d_gene: NA; len: 11; v_gene: TRBV12-3/TRBV12-4; j_gene: TRBJ2-7; abundance: many; CDR3aa: CASRVNYEQYF; CDR3nt: TGTGCCAGCAGGGTCAACTACGAGCAGTACTTC
d_gene: NA; len: 14; v_gene: TRBV6-2/TRBV6-3; j_gene: TRBJ2-5; abundance: NA; CDR3aa: CASSTLRVQETQYF; CDR3nt: TGTGCCAGCAGTACCCTCAGGGTCCAAGAGACCCAGTACTTC
d_gene: NA; len: 14; v_gene: TRBV19; j_gene: TRBJ1-1; abundance: NA; CDR3aa: CASSSRGGGTEAFF; CDR3nt: TGTGCCAGTAGCTCTAGGGGAGGGGGCACTGAAGCTTTCTTT
d_gene: NA; len: 13; v_gene: TRBV20-1; j_gene: TRBJ2-3; abundance: NA; CDR3aa: CSARVWRTDTQYF; CDR3nt: TGCAGTGCTAGAGTTTGGCGGACAGATACGCAGTATTTT
d_gene: NA; len: 14; v_gene: TRBV7-2; j_gene: TRBJ2-3; abundance: few; CDR3aa: CASSRGGATDTQYF; CDR3nt: TGTGCCAGCAGCCGAGGCGGGGCCACAGATACGCAGTATTTT
d_gene: NA; len: 16; v_gene: TRBV29-1; j_gene: TRBJ2-1; abundance: NA; CDR3aa: CSVDAGTYLLNNEQFF; CDR3nt: TGCAGCGTTGACGCGGGGACCTACCTACTGAACAATGAGCAGTTCTTC